This T cell receptor (beta chain) originates from a study of blood T cell repertoires in COVID-19. Study in general: The samples span acute and convalescent COVID-19 from the United States, Italy and Spain. Nucleic acid was either cDNA or gDNA, and it came from T cells, B-cell-depleted T cells, or PBMCs.

In the original analysis: Researchers report that nucleated cell counts were estimated from reference gene primer amplification. TCRdb keeps only in-frame clones here, not all; method: immunoSEQ multiplex PCR. That table gives V, J and clone size, and the DNA gave D and trimming. The sample lists about 250,000 clones, roughly 89% seen once, with approximately 0.84% in the top ten. The sample consisted of peripheral blood. This clonotype was sampled from a man younger than 40 with acute or convalescent COVID-19.

Written as DNA, the CDR3 is TGTGCCAGCAGGGCTGAGGGACAGGGGGGAGCCTACGAGCAGTACTTC. Translation: CASRAEGQGGAYEQYF. This chain uses TRBV28 with TRBJ2-7; 11 bases are a match to TRBD1. Germline V gene sequence: CDR1 MDHEN, CDR2 SYDVKM. The junction had 9 bases not matched to a gene; V was cut back by 6 bases and J by 2 bases. The CDR3 covers 16 residues.